These 29 T cell receptor beta chains were sequenced from one sample in a study of blood T cells in healthy people across ages. PCR was performed a second time for roughly 7 to 12 cycles using a sample-barcoded 5' primer and a J-beta primer mix. Via MiXCR, TCRdb re-called the 5' RACE reads, giving one row per CDR3 protein. The table lists around 1,800,000 distinct CDR3 sequences, approximately 40% of them singletons. Sample: blood. Source of these receptors: a human donor in good health.

This clonotype was picked up a small number of times. V usage is TRBV5-1 and J usage is TRBJ1-1; tentatively, D is TRBD1 (5 bases). Trimming stripped 0 bases from V and 5 bases from J, with 14 bases between. This CDR3 spans 15 amino acids. Germline CDR1 reads SGHRS; CDR2 reads YFSETQ. Here the CDR3 DNA reads TGCGCCAGCAGCTTGGGGGGGGGTATTATTACTGAAGCTTTCTTT. Translated, it gives CASSLGGGIITEAFF.

The chain recombines TRBV20-1 with TRBJ2-2; D may be TRBD1 (6 bases). The CDR3 is made up of 14 amino acids. CDR1 and CDR2 (germline): DFQATT, SNEGSKA (reference sequence). Trimming took 3 bases from V and 6 from J, leaving 14 bases between them. The CDR3 loop reads CSASGTRSAGELFF. The CDR3 DNA sequence: TGCAGTGCTAGCGGGACAAGGAGTGCCGGGGAGCTGTTTTTT.

This chain uses TRBV20-1 with TRBJ1-4; 9 positions agree with TRBD1. The junction had 3 bases not matched to a gene; V was cut back by 6 bases and J by 4 bases. The CDR3 is 13 residues long. Germline V CDR1 and CDR2: DFQATT, SNEGSKA (reference sequence). CDR3 region: CSAMDRGNEKLFF. The DNA of the CDR3 is TGCAGTGCAATGGACAGGGGTAATGAAAAACTGTTTTTT.

This clonotype came up a few times. The chain couples TRBV20-1 to TRBJ2-7, with a tentative D call TRBD2 (5 bases). CDR1 DFQATT and CDR2 SNEGSKA come from the germline V gene (reference sequence). V lost 6 bases and J lost 3, with 15 bases in between. This CDR3 region has 13 residues. The CDR3 nucleotides are TGCAGTGCAAGGAGTGGACTCGACTACGAGCAGTACTTC. Encoded protein: CSARSGLDYEQYF.

The rearrangement joins TRBV4-3 to TRBJ1-2; D unresolved. The V gene lost 1 base and the J gene lost 7 bases, with 19 bases spanning the gap. This CDR3 has 16 residues. Germline V gene data show CDR1 as LGHNA and CDR2 as YSLEER. The CDR3 sequence is CASSQVRGGSPSGYTF. The CDR3 bases are TGCGCCAGCAGCCAAGTGCGAGGTGGGAGTCCCTCTGGCTACACCTTC.

In its sample, this clonotype was seen a few times. The chain has TRBV20-1 and TRBJ2-7, with a possible D match to TRBD2 (7 bases). The CDR3 sequence is 14 residues long. The germline V gene has CDR1 DFQATT and CDR2 SNEGSKA (reference sequence). Trimming removed 1 base at V and 7 bases at J, with 17 bases between. The CDR3 is CSARVAGAPREQYF. Here the CDR3 DNA reads TGCAGTGCTAGAGTTGCGGGGGCTCCGAGAGAGCAGTACTTC.

The gene calls are TRBV5-1 and TRBJ2-7; no clear D. From germline, CDR1 is SGHRS and CDR2 YFSETQ. The ends were cut back, 4 bases at V and 0 bases at J, with 11 bases in the middle. This CDR3 has 14 amino acids. This CDR3 is CASSPPTDSYEQYF. Written as DNA, the CDR3 is TGCGCCAGCAGCCCCCCGACTGACTCCTACGAGCAGTACTTC.

The J gene is TRBJ2-1, the V gene TRBV28; TRBD2 aligns across 8 bases. This CDR3 region has 17 residues. The V gene end was trimmed by 0 bases and the J gene end by 9 bases; junction bases not matched to a gene: 13. Germline-derived CDR1 and CDR2 are MDHEN and SYDVKM. The CDR3 reads CASSLWITGGQGSEQFF. CDR3 bases: TGTGCCAGCAGTTTATGGATTACGGGGGGGCAAGGATCTGAGCAGTTCTTC. Looking up the rest from reference TRBV28 and TRBJ2-1 gives the full variable domain: DVKVTQSSRYLVKRTGEKVFLECVQDMDHENMFWYRQDPGLGLRLIYFSYDVKMKEKGDIPEGYSVSREKKERFSLILESASTNQTSMYLCASSLWITGGQGSEQFFGPGTRLTVL.

This clonotype was detected only a few times. V is TRBV19 and J is TRBJ1-2; D may be TRBD1 (5 bases). CDR3 length equals 15 residues. The V gene's germline CDR1 is LNHDA and CDR2 SQIVND (reference sequence). Between the trimmed V and J ends, which lost 1 base and 6 bases, there was a span of 15 bases. In DNA, the CDR3 is TGTGCCAGTAGTATAGTCGGCGACAGAGGGGATGGCTACACCTTC. Its protein is CASSIVGDRGDGYTF.

This clonotype was counted only a few times. The chain has TRBV6-1 and TRBJ2-4; D is undetermined. TRBJ2-7 matches the DNA end more closely, so the J call is doubtful. CDR1 is MNHNS and CDR2 is SASEGT in the germline V gene. The CDR3 has 14 amino acids. CDR3 in DNA: TGTGCCAGCAGTGAAGACCTGATAAATTACGAGCAGTACTTC. Amino acid sequence: CASSEDLINYEQYF.

This clonotype showed up just a few times. This chain joins TRBV9 and TRBJ2-1, with TRBD1 matching 7 bases. The CDR3 is made up of 15 amino acids. V shed 2 bases and J 6 bases; nucleotides not matched to a gene: 8. CDR1 and CDR2 from the germline V gene are SGDLS and YYNGEE. DNA of the CDR3: TGTGCCAGCAGCGTTTGGGGGACAGCTCTCAATGAGCAGTTCTTC. Encoded protein: CASSVWGTALNEQFF.

This clonotype was recorded a few times. The rearrangement uses TRBV12-3 or TRBV12-4 and TRBJ2-1; 10 bases fit TRBD2. CDR3 size: 13 residues. Trimming removed 6 bases from V and 9 bases from J; junction bases left unmatched: 5. The CDR3 coding sequence is TGTGCCAGCAGGGGACTAGCGTACGGTGAGCAGTTCTTC. It specifies CASRGLAYGEQFF.

V gene TRBV5-1 combines with J gene TRBJ2-7, with TRBD1 matching 7 bases. Trimming took 4 bases from V and 0 from J; bases not matched to a gene: 10. Germline V gives CDR1 SGHRS, CDR2 YFSETQ. There are 16 residues in the CDR3. CDR3 amino acids: CASSPTPGQPSYEQYF. The CDR3 DNA is TGCGCCAGCAGCCCGACTCCGGGACAGCCCTCCTACGAGCAGTACTTC.

The chain links TRBV28 to TRBJ2-4; 7 positions agree with TRBD1. V shed 6 bases and J 15 bases; nucleotides not matched to a gene: 17. This CDR3 has 14 amino acids. Germline assignment: CDR1 MDHEN and CDR2 SYDVKM. For the CDR3, the DNA is TGTGCCAGCAGGTTGAGTCGGGACAGCATAACACGGTACTTC. Its protein product is CASRLSRDSITRYF.

This clonotype was picked up a small number of times. This chain joins TRBV12-3 or TRBV12-4 and TRBJ1-2, with 7 positions matching TRBD1. The junction had 8 bases not matched to a gene; V was cut back by 6 bases and J by 4 bases. The CDR3 consists of 14 residues. In DNA form, the CDR3 reads TGTGCCAGCAGAGTACAGGGGATTCCCTATGGCTACACCTTC. The encoded protein is CASRVQGIPYGYTF.

This clonotype was observed a handful of times. CDR3 in amino acids: CASSLDRTGAEAFF. CDR3 in DNA: TGTGCCAGCAGCTTAGATCGGACAGGGGCTGAAGCTTTCTTT. This chain joins TRBV7-9 and TRBJ1-1, with 9 bases fitting TRBD1. V shed 1 base, J shed 6 bases, and the junction held 3 bases outside the gene matches. The CDR3 is made up of 14 amino acids. In germline, CDR1 is SEHNR, CDR2 FQNEAQ (reference sequence).

The gene calls are TRBV5-1 and TRBJ2-3, with D hard to call. The ends were cut back, 3 bases at V and 7 bases at J, with 6 bases in the middle. This CDR3 comprises 11 residues. The germline V gene has CDR1 SGHRS and CDR2 YFSETQ. The chain's CDR3 is CASSSTNTQYF. The DNA for the CDR3 is TGCGCCAGCAGCTCTACGAATACGCAGTATTTT.

The sample holds a few counts of this clonotype. This chain connects TRBV4-1 to TRBJ2-3; D may match TRBD1 or TRBD2 (5 bases each). V was clipped by 4 bases and J by 12 bases, with 14 bases between them. Germline V gives CDR1 MGHRA, CDR2 YSYEKL. CDR3 size: 12 residues. The CDR3 nucleotides read TGCGCCAGCAGCCCGACGGGGACCGCTCAGTATTTT. The encoded protein is CASSPTGTAQYF.

V and J are TRBV7-9 and TRBJ1-2; D is undetermined. Germline lookup yields CDR1 SEHNR and CDR2 FQNEAQ (reference sequence). The CDR3 is made up of 13 amino acids. V was trimmed by 4 bases and J by 4 bases, leaving 10 bases between them. The chain's CDR3 is CASSSGVSYGYTF. The CDR3 DNA sequence: TGTGCCAGCAGCTCCGGGGTATCCTATGGCTACACCTTC.

The chain has TRBV6-6 and TRBJ1-5, with D unresolved. Germline CDR1 and CDR2: MNHNY and SVGAGI (reference sequence). The V end was cut by 5 bases, the J end by 9 bases, with 17 bases between. The CDR3 is 14 residues long. Here the CDR3 DNA reads TGTGCCAGCAGTCCCGATAGGGCCCAAGGGCCCCAGCATTTT. Translated: CASSPDRAQGPQHF.

The chain joins TRBV6-2 or TRBV6-3 to TRBJ2-5, with 8 bases that match TRBD2. V was clipped by 5 bases and J by 5 bases; unmatched bases: 10. Germline CDR1 and CDR2: MNHEY and SVGEGT. This CDR3 is 15 amino acids long. The CDR3 DNA sequence: TGTGCCAGCAGTACGCTCCGACTAGCGCCGGAGACCCAGTACTTC. Its translation is CASSTLRLAPETQYF.

The chain recombines TRBV7-2 with TRBJ2-5; D unclear. Trimming cost V 9 bases and J 4 bases, with 21 bases left between them. The CDR3 loop spans 15 amino acids. Per germline, CDR1 SGHTA and CDR2 FQGNSA. The CDR3 DNA follows: TGTGCCAGTACCCAGGTTTGGGCGAATAGAGAGACCCAGTACTTC. Protein: CASTQVWANRETQYF.

The V and J genes are TRBV6-2 or TRBV6-3 and TRBJ2-7; D might be TRBD1 (6 bases). CDR3 length: 14 residues. Per germline, CDR1 MNHEY and CDR2 SVGEGT. V was clipped by 3 bases and J by 3 bases, with 12 bases between them. The chain's CDR3 is CASSYEGVHYEQYF. As DNA, the CDR3 is TGTGCCAGCAGTTATGAGGGGGTGCACTACGAGCAGTACTTC.

V gene TRBV15 combines with J gene TRBJ1-2; D is unresolved. Per germline, CDR1 LNHNV and CDR2 YYDKDF (reference sequence). The germline V and J ends were trimmed by 0 bases and 7 bases, with 9 bases remaining between them. The CDR3 loop spans 13 amino acids. This CDR3 is CATSRENLGGYTF. CDR3 coding DNA: TGTGCCACCAGCAGAGAAAACCTCGGTGGCTACACCTTC. Full variable domain (outside the CDR3, taken from reference TRBV15 and TRBJ1-2): DAMVIQNPRYQVTQFGKPVTLSCSQTLNHNVMYWYQQKSSQAPKLLFHYYDKDFNNEADTPDNFQSRRPNTSFCFLDIRSPGLGDTAMYLCATSRENLGGYTFGSGTRLTVV.

The chain combines TRBV20-1 with TRBJ1-2; D is ambiguous. V shed 1 base and J shed 3 bases, with 12 bases lying between them. CDR3 length equals 14 residues. The germline V gene has CDR1 DFQATT and CDR2 SNEGSKA (reference sequence). CDR3 nucleotides: TGCAGTGCTAGAGCCAAGGGCGCGGACTATGGCTACACCTTC. This encodes CSARAKGADYGYTF.

This chain connects TRBV6-1 to TRBJ2-1; TRBD2 matches 12 bases. With 3 bases clipped from V and 6 bases from J, the junction kept 6 bases outside the gene matches. CDR1 and CDR2 (germline): MNHNS, SASEGT. The CDR3 covers 16 residues. DNA of the CDR3: TGTGCCAGCAGTGAGTCACCGGGACTAGCGGGCAATGAGCAGTTCTTC. Its protein product is CASSESPGLAGNEQFF.

In its sample, this clonotype was seen a few times. V gene TRBV7-3 combines with J gene TRBJ1-4; 10 bases agree with TRBD1. CDR3 length equals 15 residues. The V segment lost 2 bases and the J segment 8 bases; nucleotides outside the gene matches: 5. CDR1 SGHTA and CDR2 FQGTGA come from the germline V gene. The CDR3 protein is CASSLLGTGVEKLFF. The CDR3 nucleotides are TGTGCCAGCAGCTTACTGGGGACAGGGGTCGAAAAACTGTTTTTT.

The chain joins TRBV20-1 to TRBJ2-4; 8 positions match TRBD2. V was pared by 2 bases and J by 13 bases, with 13 bases of the junction left unmatched. The CDR3 has 14 amino acids. Germline-derived CDR1 and CDR2 are DFQATT and SNEGSKA (reference sequence). The chain's CDR3 is CSARPGGPANEQYF. The CDR3 DNA follows: TGCAGTGCTAGACCGGGGGGGCCGGCCAATGAGCAGTACTTC.

Ten or more counts support this clonotype. The chain has TRBV7-2 and TRBJ2-5; a weak D match, TRBD1 (5 bases). The germline V gene has CDR1 SGHTA and CDR2 FQGNSA. With 3 bases removed from V and 4 bases from J, the gap between germline ends came to 12 bases. There are 14 residues in the CDR3. The CDR3, as DNA: TGTGCCAGCAGCTTGCAAGGGGTCGGAGAGACCCAGTACTTC. It translates to CASSLQGVGETQYF.